The 5 T cell receptor beta chains below come from one sample, sequenced in a study of blood T cell repertoires in COVID-19 (dated by TCRdb to about 2020). To prepare the library, the immunoSEQ multiplex PCR assay was applied. The table was pulled from immuneACCESS by TCRdb, which kept in-frame rearrangements only. Such tables lose some clones; where checked, under half of the loss comes from unresolved V genes, and the rest has no known cause. A total of 300,000 to 350,000 clones appear in this sample, approximately 86% of them only once. About 4.2% of the sample is taken by the ten largest. Material: PBMCs or T cells enriched from blood (not recorded which). These receptors came from a woman aged 40 to 50 with acute COVID-19.

This sequence joins TRBV7-9 and TRBJ1-1, with unresolved D. Germline V gives CDR1 SEHNR, CDR2 FQNEAQ (reference sequence). The V gene lost 1 base and the J gene lost 0 bases, with 12 bases spanning the gap. This CDR3 has 16 residues. CDR3 sequence (DNA): TGTGCCAGCAGCTTAGATGGGCCGCCCCTGAACACTGAAGCTTTCTTT. As protein: CASSLDGPPLNTEAFF.

Notes on this clone: The same CDR3 arises from other DNA sequences in this sample as well. The CDR3 reads CASSTRTDNYGYTF. In nucleotides, the CDR3 is TGTGCCAGTAGTACAAGGACAGATAACTATGGCTACACCTTC. This chain joins TRBV19 and TRBJ1-2; tentatively, D is TRBD1 (6 bases). V lost 4 bases to trimming and J lost 1 base, with 10 bases between them. The germline V gene has CDR1 LNHDA and CDR2 SQIVND (reference sequence). This CDR3 is built from 14 residues.

The J gene is TRBJ1-2, the V gene TRBV11-1; D is ambiguous. V was pared by 7 bases and J by 6 bases, with 15 bases between. CDR3 length: 13 amino acids. Germline V CDR1 and CDR2: SGHAT, FQDESV (reference sequence). CDR3 sequence (DNA): TGTGCCAGCACCCAATTCGAGGGCGATGGCTACACCTTC. The encoded protein is CASTQFEGDGYTF.

The V and J genes are TRBV6-5 and TRBJ2-1; 7 nucleotides agree with TRBD2. Per the germline V gene, CDR1 is MNHEY and CDR2 is SVGAGI. Trimming cost V 0 bases and J 4 bases; bases outside gene matches: 6. The CDR3 loop spans 16 amino acids. The CDR3 here is CASSYSGGGIYNEQFF. CDR3 bases: TGTGCCAGCAGTTACTCGGGCGGGGGAATTTACAATGAGCAGTTCTTC.

V is TRBV27 and J is TRBJ1-2; TRBD1 aligns across 7 bases. In germline, CDR1 is MNHEY, CDR2 SMNVEV (reference sequence). This CDR3 has 13 amino acids. V lost 3 bases, J lost 4 bases, and 2 bases stayed unmatched. CDR3 protein: CASSFDRVYGYTF. CDR3 in DNA: TGTGCCAGCAGTTTCGACAGGGTCTATGGCTACACCTTC.